The T cell receptor beta chain described here comes from a study of identical twins. Study observations and caveats: Those out-of-frame alpha sequences shared by twins showed an excess of low generation probability. Conclusions leaned on cross-sectional statistical analysis and did not track the same donors over time.

TCRdb called the 5' RACE reads again in MiXCR, with one record for every CDR3 protein. Here the sample spans over 600,000 distinct CDR3 sequences, over 20% being singletons. This clonotype was observed a handful of times. Antigen unknown. Germline V gene lookup returns CDR1 SGHTA and CDR2 FQGNSA. The CDR3 is 13 residues long. Trimming removed 0 bases from V and 9 bases from J; junction bases left unmatched: 2. Separately, the same data were catalogued under a study of T cells expressing NK-cell markers.

The TCR originated in a woman in her late teens or twenties in good health. Sequencing was carried out using PBMCs. The gene calls are TRBV7-2 and TRBJ2-1, with 7 bases lining up with TRBD2. The CDR3 region is CASSLARGSEQFF. The CDR3 coding sequence is TGTGCCAGCAGCTTAGCGCGGGGGAGTGAGCAGTTCTTC.